These T cell receptor beta chains were read from a single sample in a study of somatic mutations in cytotoxic T cells in rheumatoid arthritis. Profiling relied on immunoSEQ multiplex PCR, and the TCRdb table lists in-frame clones only, not all of them. Found here are roughly 32,000 clones, 82% of them singletons; the top ten hold just under 8.5%. Sequenced input: CD8+ T cells sorted from blood. These receptors were collected from an adult with rheumatoid arthritis. The CDR3 runs from the conserved cysteine through the conserved F or W. The D gene is left open where the match is weak. Clone size is stated in some rows and not others, as once, few, many or a class when expanded.

v_call	j_call	clone_size	d_call	cdr3_aa	cdr3_nt
TRBV30	TRBJ2-1	.	.	CARNTRSGNEQFF	TGTGCCCGGAACACGAGGTCTGGCAATGAGCAGTTCTTC
TRBV12-5	TRBJ2-1	.	.	CASGLGLSEQFF	TGTGCTAGTGGTCTGGGACTTAGTGAGCAGTTCTTC
TRBV7-9	TRBJ1-6	once	.	CASSYLWSKSENSPLHF	TGTGCCAGCAGCTACTTATGGTCCAAGAGCGAGAATTCACCCCTCCACTTT
TRBV4-1	TRBJ1-5	few	TRBD1	CASSQKGGQGNEPQHF	TGCGCCAGCAGCCAAAAAGGGGGACAGGGGAACGAGCCCCAGCATTTT
TRBV2	TRBJ1-2	.	.	CASRGLGPGEGDYGYTF	TGTGCCAGCCGGGGGTTAGGGCCAGGGGAGGGTGACTATGGCTACACCTTC
TRBV30	TRBJ2-1	.	TRBD2	CAWSALAAHYNEQFF	TGTGCCTGGAGTGCTCTAGCGGCACACTACAATGAGCAGTTCTTC
TRBV7-3	TRBJ2-5	.	.	CASSLGGSLGETQYF	TGTGCCAGCAGTTTAGGCGGCTCCTTGGGAGAGACCCAGTACTTC
TRBV6-5	TRBJ2-2	.	TRBD2	CASSYSLAGLTGELFF	TGTGCCAGCAGTTACTCGCTAGCGGGACTCACCGGGGAGCTGTTTTTT
TRBV9	TRBJ1-3	.	.	CASSVAGFPGNTIYF	TGTGCCAGCAGCGTAGCAGGGTTCCCTGGAAACACCATATATTTT
TRBV13	TRBJ1-1	.	TRBD1	CASSLGTGGGPEAFF	TGTGCCAGCAGCTTGGGGACAGGGGGGGGCCCTGAAGCTTTCTTT
TRBV10-3	TRBJ2-7	.	TRBD2	CAISDPSGGTYEQYF	TGTGCCATCAGTGATCCTAGCGGGGGGACCTACGAGCAGTACTTC
TRBV6-6	TRBJ1-4	.	.	CASNLQGELNEKLFF	TGTGCCAGCAATTTACAGGGCGAACTTAATGAAAAACTGTTTTTT
TRBV6-5	TRBJ1-1	.	.	CASRRVNTEAFF	TGTGCCAGCAGAAGGGTGAACACTGAAGCTTTCTTT
TRBV7-8	TRBJ2-7	.	TRBD2	CASSSPTSGVYEQYF	TGTGCCAGCAGCTCACCGACTAGCGGAGTATACGAGCAGTACTTC
TRBV7-9	TRBJ2-7	medium-sized	.	CASTPRGSQYEQYF	TGTGCCAGCACACCACGGGGCAGCCAGTACGAGCAGTACTTC
TRBV9	TRBJ2-1	.	.	CASSGTMEGGEQFF	TGTGCCAGCAGCGGAACAATGGAGGGGGGTGAGCAGTTCTTC
TRBV6-1	TRBJ1-3	.	.	CASSLQVSGNTIYF	TGTGCCAGCAGCCTACAGGTCTCTGGAAACACCATATATTTT
TRBV7-8	TRBJ2-1	.	TRBD2	CASGPGSSYNEQFF	TGTGCTAGCGGGCCGGGGAGCTCCTACAATGAGCAGTTCTTC
TRBV9	TRBJ1-1	.	TRBD1	CASSGGRGVMNTEAFF	TGTGCCAGCAGCGGGGGCAGGGGGGTTATGAACACTGAAGCTTTCTTT
TRBV5-1	TRBJ2-7	.	TRBD1	CASSQGAGDYEQYF	TGCGCCAGCAGCCAGGGGGCAGGCGACTACGAGCAGTACTTC
TRBV29-1	TRBJ2-7	.	.	CSVEDLNPYEQYF	TGCAGCGTTGAGGATTTAAACCCCTACGAGCAGTACTTC
TRBV11-3	TRBJ2-1	.	TRBD1	CASSPPQADRGRNEQFF	TGTGCCAGCAGCCCCCCCCAAGCTGACAGGGGGCGGAATGAGCAGTTCTTC
TRBV12-5	TRBJ2-7	.	.	CASGFPSGSEQYF	TGTGCTAGTGGTTTTCCCTCGGGCTCCGAGCAGTACTTC
TRBV9	TRBJ1-5	.	TRBD1	CASSAGTGGQPQHF	TGTGCCAGCAGCGCCGGGACAGGGGGGCAGCCCCAGCATTTT
TRBV10-3	TRBJ2-2	.	.	CAIPRGNTGELFF	TGTGCCATCCCAAGGGGGAACACCGGGGAGCTGTTTTTT
TRBV6-5	TRBJ2-1	.	TRBD2	CASSYSNSGGSNEQFF	TGTGCCAGCAGTTACTCGAATAGCGGGGGGTCGAATGAGCAGTTCTTC
TRBV29-1	TRBJ1-2	.	.	CSARHRDNNGYTF	TGCAGCGCCAGACACAGGGATAACAATGGCTACACCTTC
TRBV13	TRBJ1-2	.	.	CASKTTTNYGYTF	TGTGCCTCAAAAACGACCACTAACTATGGCTACACCTTC
TRBV7-7	TRBJ2-2	.	.	CASSLSGTGELFF	TGTGCCAGCAGCTTAAGCGGCACCGGGGAGCTGTTTTTT
TRBV27	TRBJ1-5	.	.	CASSPAGGGQPQHF	TGTGCCAGCAGCCCAGCCGGGGGCGGCCAGCCCCAGCATTTT
TRBV19	TRBJ2-3	.	.	CASSNPSWLASDTQYF	TGTGCCAGTAGTAACCCCTCATGGCTAGCTTCAGATACGCAGTATTTT
TRBV5-6	TRBJ2-5	.	TRBD2	CASSRGGETQYF	TGTGCCAGCAGCCGGGGGGGGGAGACCCAGTACTTC
TRBV9	TRBJ1-3	.	.	CASTPWGAPGNTIYF	TGTGCCAGCACCCCTTGGGGGGCCCCTGGAAACACCATATATTTT
TRBV9	TRBJ2-4	.	TRBD1	CASSTDGQGKNIQYF	TGTGCCAGCAGCACAGATGGACAGGGTAAAAACATTCAGTACTTC